This T cell receptor (beta chain) was recorded in a study of vaccination and CD4 T cells after COVID-19. About the study: Vaccination of participants consisted of two doses of either BNT162b2 or mRNA-1273 vaccine.

Germline-derived CDR1 and CDR2 are LNHDA and SQIVND (reference sequence). V gave up 5 bases and J gave up 7 bases; unmatched junction bases: 11. CDR3 length: 16 amino acids. Treatment indicated: 10-day PBMC culture with coronavirus spike peptide pools or control peptides (ViraFEST assay). Cultured CD4+ T cell DNA underwent sequencing with the Oncomine TCR Beta short-read assay. One entry per CDR3 protein results from TCRdb running MiXCR on the PCR reads. Of around 20,000 distinct CDR3 sequences in the sample, approximately 45% were seen once. This clonotype was observed a handful of times. What it binds is not known.

This TCR was recovered from a human donor who had recovered from COVID-19. The rearrangement uses TRBV19 and TRBJ1-5; 10 bases agree with TRBD1. The input for sequencing was CD4+ T cells from blood, cultured in vitro, taken before SARS-CoV-2 vaccination. The CDR3 here is CASSSPGQGIRQPQHF. The CDR3 bases are TGTGCCAGTAGTTCTCCGGGACAGGGGATAAGACAGCCCCAGCATTTT. The complete variable domain, with remaining parts taken from reference TRBV19 and TRBJ1-5, reads DGGITQSPKYLFRKEGQNVTLSCEQNLNHDAMYWYRQDPGQGLRLIYYSQIVNDFQKGDIAEGYSVSREKKESFPLTVTSAQKNPTAFYLCASSSPGQGIRQPQHFGDGTRLSIL.